These 22 T cell receptor beta chains were sequenced from one sample in a study of shared clonotypes between healthy human individuals. Profiling relied on immunoSEQ multiplex PCR, and the TCRdb table lists in-frame clones only, not all of them. The table has over a million clones, around 95% seen once. The sample consisted of naive CD4+ T cells sorted from blood. Subset here: CD45RA+ positively selected. The source of these receptors is a man between 25 and 39 years old in good health.

The chain couples TRBV21-1 to TRBJ2-7. TRBV21-1 has pseudogene status. The CDR3 has 13 amino acids. DNA for the CDR3: TGTGCCAGCAGCAATCCAGACGTCTACGAGCAGTACTTC. This codes for CASSNPDVYEQYF.

This rearrangement joins TRBV19 to TRBJ1-1; a weak D match, TRBD1 (5 bases). Deletions cut 3 bases from V and 3 bases from J, with 11 bases between. CDR3 length: 14 amino acids. The V gene's germline CDR1 is LNHDA and CDR2 SQIVND (reference sequence). CDR3 bases: TGTGCCAGTAGTATTCCTTTGGGGGACACTGAAGCTTTCTTT. Its protein is CASSIPLGDTEAFF.

This rearrangement joins TRBV18 to TRBJ2-5, with no clear D. Trimming stripped 4 bases from V and 1 base from J, with 10 bases between. The CDR3 extends over 14 amino acids. The germline V gene encodes CDR1 KGHSH and CDR2 LQKENI. The CDR3 sequence: CASSRSLGQETQYF. The CDR3 nucleotides read TGTGCCAGCTCACGCTCTCTAGGCCAAGAGACCCAGTACTTC.

The chain couples TRBV5-4 to TRBJ2-3, with 9 positions matching TRBD1. Trimming at V came to 4 bases and at J to 3 bases, leaving 9 bases not matched to a gene. CDR3 size: 16 residues. Germline V lookup: CDR1 SGHNT, CDR2 YYREEE (reference sequence). CDR3 in DNA: TGTGCCAGCAGCGCCCTACAGGGGGCGCGGACAGATACGCAGTATTTT. Translation gives CASSALQGARTDTQYF.

The chain has TRBV10-3 and TRBJ2-1; possible D gene TRBD1, 5 bases. CDR1 ENHRY and CDR2 SYGVKD come from the germline V gene. This CDR3 region has 17 residues. Trimming shortened V by 2 bases and J by 7 bases, and 21 bases separated the two germline ends. The CDR3 loop reads CAISEMKGRDLGNEQFF. The CDR3 DNA is TGTGCCATCAGTGAGATGAAGGGCAGGGATCTAGGAAATGAGCAGTTCTTC.

The V and J genes are TRBV27 and TRBJ2-1; no firm D call. The germline V and J ends were trimmed by 3 bases and 4 bases, with 16 bases remaining between them. The CDR3 contains 16 residues. CDR1 is MNHEY and CDR2 is SMNVEV in the germline V gene (reference sequence). The CDR3 DNA reads as TGTGCCAGCAGTTTTATGTCCGGCATGGGTTACAATGAGCAGTTCTTC. Its protein is CASSFMSGMGYNEQFF.

This chain connects TRBV18 to TRBJ1-2; TRBD1 aligns across 10 bases. This CDR3 comprises 12 residues. CDR1 is KGHSH, CDR2 LQKENI, per germline. Trimming removed 2 bases from V and 10 bases from J; junction bases left unmatched: 1. The CDR3 protein is CASSPDRGLYTF. The CDR3 DNA reads TGTGCCAGCTCACCAGACAGGGGGCTCTACACCTTC.

V is TRBV5-4 and J is TRBJ2-3, with TRBD2 matching 11 bases. The CDR3 consists of 16 residues. V shed 8 bases, J shed 1 base, and the junction held 9 bases outside the gene matches. CDR1 is SGHNT, CDR2 YYREEE, per germline (reference sequence). The CDR3 DNA sequence: TGTGCCAGTAGGAAACTAGCGGGAGTGGGCACAGATACGCAGTATTTT. Its translation: CASRKLAGVGTDTQYF.

The J gene is TRBJ2-1, the V gene TRBV6-6; D not certain. Germline V gene lookup returns CDR1 MNHNY and CDR2 SVGAGI (reference sequence). Trimming stripped 8 bases from V and 0 bases from J, with 14 bases between. CDR3 size: 15 residues. The CDR3 here is CASYPFQSSYNEQFF. The CDR3 DNA reads TGTGCCAGCTACCCTTTCCAGAGCTCCTACAATGAGCAGTTCTTC.

The chain uses TRBV18 and TRBJ1-2, with D tentatively TRBD1 (6 bases). The CDR3 has 15 amino acids. The V gene lost 2 bases and the J gene lost 4 bases, with 14 bases spanning the gap. Germline loops: CDR1 KGHSH, CDR2 LQKENI. In DNA form, the CDR3 reads TGTGCCAGCTCACCAGGGGCAGGGGTGACCTATGGCTACACCTTC. Protein product: CASSPGAGVTYGYTF.

The chain carries TRBV9 and TRBJ2-2, with D tentatively TRBD1 (6 bases). This CDR3 contains 15 residues. Looked up from germline, CDR1 is SGDLS and CDR2 is YYNGEE. Deletions cut 4 bases from V and 4 bases from J, with 14 bases between. The CDR3 bases are TGTGCCAGCAGCCCCAGGGGTCCGGGCACCGGGGAGCTGTTTTTT. Its translation: CASSPRGPGTGELFF. The entire variable domain, with the rest obtained from reference TRBV9 and TRBJ2-2, is as follows: DSGVTQTPKHLITATGQRVTLRCSPRSGDLSVYWYQQSLDQGLQFLIQYYNGEERAKGNILERFSAQQFPDLHSELNLSSLELGDSALYFCASSPRGPGTGELFFGEGSRLTVL.

The chain joins TRBV10-3 to TRBJ2-3; tentatively, D is TRBD1 (6 bases). Germline CDR1 is ENHRY and CDR2 is SYGVKD. V lost 2 bases and J 1 base, leaving 16 bases between the germline ends. This CDR3 spans 17 amino acids. The CDR3 protein is CAISEPGHNGGTDTQYF. The CDR3 DNA reads as TGTGCCATCAGTGAGCCGGGACACAATGGAGGCACAGATACGCAGTATTTT.

The chain links TRBV4-1 to TRBJ2-4; D is perhaps TRBD1 or TRBD2 (6 bases each). Germline CDR1 is MGHRA and CDR2 is YSYEKL. V lost 3 bases and J 0 bases, leaving 21 bases between the germline ends. This CDR3 is 19 amino acids long. The CDR3 sequence: CASSQVQIQGRGAKNIQYF. The CDR3 bases are TGCGCCAGCAGCCAGGTACAAATTCAGGGGCGGGGAGCCAAAAACATTCAGTACTTC.

V usage is TRBV19 and J usage is TRBJ2-7; the match to TRBD2 covers 7 bases. CDR1 is LNHDA, CDR2 SQIVND, per germline (reference sequence). The CDR3 is 15 residues long. With V trimmed by 5 bases and J by 3 bases, 10 bases remained unmatched. For the CDR3, the DNA is TGTGCCAGTAGTGCTTACCGGGACTACTTCTACGAGCAGTACTTC. Encoded protein: CASSAYRDYFYEQYF.

The chain recombines TRBV25-1 with TRBJ2-7; D ambiguous. Germline assignment: CDR1 MGHDK and CDR2 SYGVNS. The CDR3 has 13 amino acids. Trimming left V 3 bases short and J 3 bases short, with 9 bases between. The CDR3 nucleotides are TGTGCCAGCAGTGAGGCAGCCCGCTACGAGCAGTACTTC. Protein product: CASSEAARYEQYF.

Written as DNA, the CDR3 is TGCGCCAGCAGCCCGGGACTAGCGGGAGTTGAAGAGCAGTACTTC. It translates to CASSPGLAGVEEQYF. This chain joins TRBV5-1 and TRBJ2-7, with 14 bases identical to TRBD2. V shed 4 bases, J shed 7 bases, and the junction held 7 bases outside the gene matches. This CDR3 spans 15 amino acids. Germline V gene sequence: CDR1 SGHRS, CDR2 YFSETQ.

The rearrangement links TRBV7-3 to TRBJ2-5; TRBD2 agrees at 8 bases. There are 15 residues in the CDR3. The germline gives CDR1 SGHTA, CDR2 FQGTGA. The J segment lost 2 bases and the V segment lost 1 base, leaving 3 bases of the junction unmatched. CDR3: CASSLIAGRQETQYF. The CDR3 DNA reads TGTGCCAGCAGCTTAATAGCGGGAAGGCAAGAGACCCAGTACTTC.

Comments on this clone: An end of the junction differs from the germline gene, which may be a read error. The V call is TRBV7-3, the J call TRBJ2-1; no clear D. The CDR3 consists of 13 residues. From germline, CDR1 is SGHTA and CDR2 FQGTGA. CDR3 protein: CASSVTSYNEQFF. DNA of the CDR3: TGTGCCAGCAGCGTAACGTCCTACAATGAGCAGTTCTTC.

This sequence joins TRBV7-9 and TRBJ1-4; no clear D. The CDR3 extends over 17 amino acids. V was shortened by 6 bases and J by 0 bases, with 17 bases between the two germline ends. Germline V gene lookup returns CDR1 SEHNR and CDR2 FQNEAQ (reference sequence). This chain's CDR3 is CASSIRIRGPTNEKLFF. The CDR3 DNA follows: TGTGCCAGCAGTATTCGCATTCGGGGTCCAACTAATGAAAAACTGTTTTTT.

This clone was observed once. The V call is TRBV5-4, the J call TRBJ2-1; D may match TRBD1 or TRBD2 (5 bases each). Trimming removed 5 bases from V and 9 bases from J, with 21 bases in between. Germline V gene data show CDR1 as SGHNT and CDR2 as YYREEE (reference sequence). There are 15 residues in the CDR3. The chain's CDR3 is CASSTGTTFSGEQFF. The DNA for the CDR3 is TGTGCCAGCAGTACCGGGACCACCTTCTCGGGTGAGCAGTTCTTC.

Details on this clone: Other DNA sequences within the sample encode an identical CDR3. This sequence joins TRBV7-2 and TRBJ2-1; the match to TRBD2 covers 9 bases. Germline trimming cut 5 bases from V and 0 bases from J; bases unmatched to any gene: 2. The germline V gene encodes CDR1 SGHTA and CDR2 FQGNSA. The CDR3 sequence is 15 residues long. CDR3 bases: TGTGCCAGCAGCCGTAGCGGGAGCTCCTACAATGAGCAGTTCTTC. Translating gives CASSRSGSSYNEQFF.

The J gene is TRBJ2-7, the V gene TRBV4-2; 9 bases fit TRBD2. This CDR3 has 16 amino acids. V shed 1 base, J shed 4 bases, and the junction held 8 bases outside the gene matches. Germline V CDR1 and CDR2: LGHNA, YNFKEQ. Written as DNA, the CDR3 is TGTGCCAGCAGCCAAGGGCGCGGCGGGAGGGCATACGAGCAGTACTTC. Protein sequence: CASSQGRGGRAYEQYF.